The sequence of this TCR beta chain was determined in a study of T cell responses to AZD1222 COVID-19 vaccine. General study results and limits: Donors skewed white British and female; clonal diversity was possibly underestimated.

The CDR3 runs to 15 residues. Germline V gives CDR1 KGHDR, CDR2 SFDVKD. V lost 3 bases, J lost 6 bases, and 9 bases stayed unmatched. About this clone: What it recognizes is unknown.

The repertoire was sequenced with immunoSEQ multiplex PCR; TCRdb's copy has only in-frame clones and lacks some. The sample shows about 130,000 clones, roughly 85% of them seen only once. The material was peripheral blood, obtained on day 0 of MenACWY control vaccination. The sequence derives from an adult in good health. The chain combines TRBV24-1 with TRBJ1-2, with 7 bases identical to TRBD1. The CDR3, as DNA: TGTGCCACCAGTGATCCCCGCGACAGGGTAAATGGCTACACCTTC. Translation gives CATSDPRDRVNGYTF.